The following is a TCR beta chain sequence with its context. What it binds is unknown. The data are from a study of cytomegalovirus exposure and HLA in healthy donors. The study, taken as a whole, reports: Reports state that TCR beta sequences accurately predicted most subjects' HLA-A and HLA-B alleles.

It was with 60 Vbeta and 13 Jbeta primers that the PCR ran. Assay used: immunoSEQ multiplex PCR; TCRdb lists only in-frame clones, some missing. The repertoire has more than 75,000 clones, 70% to 80% of them found once; the top ten carry roughly 14%. This CDR3 spans 14 amino acids. The V end was cut by 3 bases, the J end by 2 bases, with 9 bases between. Germline V gives CDR1 MGHDK, CDR2 SYGVNS. Sequencing was carried out using PBMCs. The TCR sequence derives from a woman in her forties in good health and CMV-seropositive. The chain is built from TRBV25-1 and TRBJ2-3; D unclear. CDR3 DNA sequence: TGTGCCAGCAGTGACGGGTCTATCACAGATACGCAGTATTTT. This codes for CASSDGSITDTQYF.